This TCR beta chain was identified in a study of control samples from healthy donors and cancer patients. V lost 2 bases to trimming and J lost 0 bases, with 11 bases between them. The germline V gene has CDR1 SGHRS and CDR2 YFSETQ. The CDR3 spans 16 residues. Repertoires were generated with immunoSEQ multiplex PCR, while TCRdb's copy carries only in-frame clones and drops some. The sample includes some 120,000 clones, about 91% of them seen just once. The sequencing input was blood. The chain combines TRBV5-1 with TRBJ1-4, with no clear D. The receptor was isolated from a man between 18 and 35 years old in good health. The CDR3 is CASSFGTISTNEKLFF. The DNA for the CDR3 is TGCGCCAGCAGCTTCGGTACGATTTCAACTAATGAAAAACTGTTTTTT.